A selection of T cell receptor beta chains follows, all from one sample in a study of T cell repertoires in cytomegalovirus infection. A single record per CDR3 protein comes from TCRdb applying MiXCR to the reads. The sample consists of around 900,000 distinct CDR3 sequences, 31% of them appearing once. Which antigens these TCRs recognize remains unknown. This material consisted of cultured CD8+ T cells from PBMCs, taken from culture after CMV antigen stimulation. The receptor set was obtained from a human donor in good health (CMV status not recorded). Some clones in this sample may be carry-over from other donors' samples. Each CDR3 is given with its conserved first and last residue. The D gene is left open where the match is weak. Clone size is stated in some rows and not others, as once, few, many or a class when expanded.

D gene: TRBD1
V gene: TRBV7-6
J gene: TRBJ2-2
clone size: -
CDR3 protein: CASSAPGTGVAGELFF
CDR3 DNA: TGTGCCAGCAGCGCGCCCGGGACAGGGGTTGCCGGGGAGCTGTTTTTT

D gene: -
V gene: TRBV4-1
J gene: TRBJ1-1
clone size: -
CDR3 protein: CASSQGVGLEAFF
CDR3 DNA: TGCGCCAGCAGCCAAGGAGTAGGCCTGGAAGCTTTCTTT

D gene: TRBD1
V gene: TRBV7-8
J gene: TRBJ2-6
clone size: many
CDR3 protein: CASSLETGPFGANVLTF
CDR3 DNA: TGTGCCAGCAGCTTAGAGACAGGGCCCTTTGGTGCCAACGTCCTGACTTTC

D gene: TRBD2
V gene: TRBV7-6
J gene: TRBJ2-2
clone size: -
CDR3 protein: CASTTSGGNTGELFF
CDR3 DNA: TGTGCCAGCACGACTAGCGGGGGTAACACCGGGGAGCTGTTTTTT

D gene: TRBD1
V gene: TRBV2
J gene: TRBJ1-1
clone size: -
CDR3 protein: CASSEGQGRETEAFF
CDR3 DNA: TGTGCCAGCAGTGAGGGACAGGGGAGAGAAACTGAAGCTTTCTTT

D gene: -
V gene: TRBV11-3
J gene: TRBJ2-7
clone size: few
CDR3 protein: CASSRRRGPQDEQYF
CDR3 DNA: TGTGCCAGCAGTCGTCGTAGAGGGCCGCAGGACGAGCAGTACTTC

D gene: TRBD1
V gene: TRBV5-1
J gene: TRBJ2-5
clone size: -
CDR3 protein: CASSPWTSGGSVETQYF
CDR3 DNA: TGCGCCAGCAGCCCATGGACTTCAGGGGGCTCGGTGGAGACCCAGTACTTC

D gene: -
V gene: TRBV18
J gene: TRBJ1-3
clone size: few
CDR3 protein: CASPSTSGNTIYF
CDR3 DNA: TGTGCCAGCCCATCAACCTCTGGAAACACCATATATTTT

D gene: TRBD2
V gene: TRBV6-1
J gene: TRBJ2-4
clone size: -
CDR3 protein: CASNRGRADIQYF
CDR3 DNA: TGTGCCAGCAATCGAGGGAGGGCGGACATTCAGTACTTC

D gene: TRBD1
V gene: TRBV4-1
J gene: TRBJ2-3
clone size: few
CDR3 protein: CASSPPGVGQGSDTQYF
CDR3 DNA: TGTGCCAGCAGCCCCCCGGGGGTGGGACAGGGCTCAGATACGCAGTATTTT

D gene: TRBD2
V gene: TRBV27
J gene: TRBJ2-1
clone size: -
CDR3 protein: CASSPGTSGVEQFF
CDR3 DNA: TGTGCCAGCAGTCCCGGGACTAGCGGGGTGGAGCAGTTCTTC

D gene: -
V gene: TRBV2
J gene: TRBJ1-5
clone size: -
CDR3 protein: CASSEDRDLQPQHF
CDR3 DNA: TGTGCCAGCAGTGAAGACAGGGATCTTCAGCCCCAGCATTTT

D gene: -
V gene: TRBV27
J gene: TRBJ2-1
clone size: -
CDR3 protein: CASRGGTDEQFF
CDR3 DNA: TGTGCCAGCAGAGGCGGGACTGACGAGCAGTTCTTC

D gene: TRBD1
V gene: TRBV27
J gene: TRBJ2-1
clone size: -
CDR3 protein: CASREGQGPYNEQFF
CDR3 DNA: TGTGCCAGCAGGGAAGGACAGGGCCCCTACAATGAGCAGTTCTTC

D gene: -
V gene: TRBV7-9
J gene: TRBJ2-1
clone size: many
CDR3 protein: CASSPFPTQDSYNEQFF
CDR3 DNA: TGTGCCAGCAGCCCCTTCCCCACACAGGACAGCTACAATGAGCAGTTCTTC

D gene: TRBD2
V gene: TRBV24-1
J gene: TRBJ2-6
clone size: once
CDR3 protein: CATSDGAGNSGANVPTF
CDR3 DNA: TGTGCCACCAGTGATGGAGCGGGGAACTCTGGGGCCAACGTCCCGACTTTC

D gene: TRBD1
V gene: TRBV2
J gene: TRBJ1-2
clone size: -
CDR3 protein: CARSEGTGKLYGYTF
CDR3 DNA: TGTGCCAGGAGTGAGGGGACAGGGAAGCTTTATGGCTACACCTTC

D gene: -
V gene: TRBV11-2
J gene: TRBJ1-1
clone size: few
CDR3 protein: CASSLGTGLVTEAFF
CDR3 DNA: TGTGCCAGCAGCTTAGGTACAGGGTTGGTCACTGAAGCTTTCTTT

D gene: TRBD1
V gene: TRBV5-1
J gene: TRBJ2-1
clone size: few
CDR3 protein: CASSYVQGDNEQFF
CDR3 DNA: TGCGCCAGCAGCTACGTACAGGGGGACAATGAGCAGTTCTTC

D gene: -
V gene: TRBV12-3/TRBV12-4
J gene: TRBJ1-1
clone size: few
CDR3 protein: CASSSKSNTEAFF
CDR3 DNA: TGTGCCAGCAGTTCAAAATCGAACACTGAAGCTTTCTTT

D gene: -
V gene: TRBV7-9
J gene: TRBJ1-1
clone size: -
CDR3 protein: CASSDFLGMNTEAFF
CDR3 DNA: TGTGCCAGCAGCGATTTTCTCGGGATGAACACTGAAGCTTTCTTT

D gene: TRBD2
V gene: TRBV7-8
J gene: TRBJ2-3
clone size: -
CDR3 protein: CASSLGLAGPLDTQYF
CDR3 DNA: TGTGCCAGCAGCTTAGGACTAGCGGGGCCGTTGGATACGCAGTATTTT

D gene: -
V gene: TRBV6-5
J gene: TRBJ1-5
clone size: -
CDR3 protein: CASMGGGSNQPQHF
CDR3 DNA: TGTGCCAGCATGGGCGGGGGAAGCAATCAGCCCCAGCATTTT

D gene: TRBD2
V gene: TRBV9
J gene: TRBJ2-3
clone size: -
CDR3 protein: CASWSGTPTDTQYF
CDR3 DNA: TGTGCCAGCTGGAGCGGGACCCCCACAGATACGCAGTATTTT

D gene: -
V gene: TRBV6-5
J gene: TRBJ1-1
clone size: -
CDR3 protein: CASSYSTRGGTEAFF
CDR3 DNA: TGTGCCAGCAGTTACTCGACCAGGGGTGGGACTGAAGCTTTCTTT

D gene: TRBD2
V gene: TRBV6-1
J gene: TRBJ2-3
clone size: -
CDR3 protein: CASSEGLASTDTQYF
CDR3 DNA: TGTGCCAGCAGTGAAGGACTAGCTAGCACAGATACGCAGTATTTT

D gene: TRBD2
V gene: TRBV27
J gene: TRBJ2-3
clone size: -
CDR3 protein: CASSLSRSGGGGDTQYF
CDR3 DNA: TGTGCCAGCAGTTTATCGAGAAGCGGGGGAGGCGGAGATACGCAGTATTTT

D gene: -
V gene: TRBV4-3
J gene: TRBJ1-1
clone size: -
CDR3 protein: CASSQDPSGGREAFF
CDR3 DNA: TGCGCCAGCAGCCAAGATCCCTCCGGTGGTAGAGAAGCTTTCTTT

D gene: TRBD2
V gene: TRBV9
J gene: TRBJ2-1
clone size: few
CDR3 protein: CASSTGTSGGFGNEQFF
CDR3 DNA: TGTGCCAGCAGCACTGGGACTAGCGGGGGGTTTGGAAATGAGCAGTTCTTC

D gene: -
V gene: TRBV6-1
J gene: TRBJ1-2
clone size: many
CDR3 protein: CASTPRRDRGYGYTF
CDR3 DNA: TGTGCCAGCACCCCCCGGAGGGACCGAGGCTATGGCTACACCTTC

D gene: -
V gene: TRBV7-4
J gene: TRBJ2-2
clone size: -
CDR3 protein: CASSSPLTGANTGELLF
CDR3 DNA: TGTGCCAGCAGCTCCCCCCTGACAGGCGCGAACACCGGGGAGCTGCTTTTT

D gene: TRBD1
V gene: TRBV14
J gene: TRBJ2-1
clone size: -
CDR3 protein: CASSQDSDRGVDEQFF
CDR3 DNA: TGTGCCAGCAGCCAAGATTCCGACAGGGGCGTTGATGAGCAGTTCTTC

D gene: -
V gene: TRBV6-2/TRBV6-3
J gene: TRBJ1-1
clone size: many
CDR3 protein: CASSYTRTEAFF
CDR3 DNA: TGTGCCAGCAGTTACACCCGCACTGAAGCTTTCTTT

D gene: -
V gene: TRBV12-3/TRBV12-4
J gene: TRBJ2-7
clone size: few
CDR3 protein: CATSSVHLALSSYEQYF
CDR3 DNA: TGTGCCACCAGCTCGGTCCATTTGGCCTTGAGCTCCTACGAGCAGTACTTC

D gene: -
V gene: TRBV4-3
J gene: TRBJ1-1
clone size: few
CDR3 protein: CASSQDRGQRSEAFF
CDR3 DNA: TGCGCCAGCAGCCAAGACCGAGGCCAACGCTCGGAAGCTTTCTTT

D gene: -
V gene: TRBV6-1
J gene: TRBJ2-2
clone size: -
CDR3 protein: CASSEVGRGAGELFF
CDR3 DNA: TGTGCCAGCAGTGAAGTAGGCAGGGGGGCCGGGGAGCTGTTTTTT

D gene: -
V gene: TRBV6-5
J gene: TRBJ1-5
clone size: -
CDR3 protein: CASSYSARGQPQHF
CDR3 DNA: TGTGCCAGCAGTTACTCGGCCAGGGGTCAGCCCCAGCATTTT

D gene: TRBD1
V gene: TRBV7-9
J gene: TRBJ1-5
clone size: many
CDR3 protein: CASSQTGANQPQHF
CDR3 DNA: TGTGCCAGCAGCCAGACAGGGGCTAATCAGCCCCAGCATTTT

D gene: -
V gene: TRBV9
J gene: TRBJ2-1
clone size: few
CDR3 protein: CASSPIPPDEQFF
CDR3 DNA: TGTGCCAGCAGCCCCATTCCCCCGGATGAGCAGTTCTTC

D gene: -
V gene: TRBV7-9
J gene: TRBJ2-1
clone size: many
CDR3 protein: CASTSPGGVGEQFF
CDR3 DNA: TGTGCCAGCACCTCCCCTGGGGGTGTCGGTGAGCAGTTCTTC

D gene: -
V gene: TRBV4-1
J gene: TRBJ2-5
clone size: few
CDR3 protein: CASSQTLAMETQYF
CDR3 DNA: TGCGCCAGCAGCCAGACCTTAGCGATGGAGACCCAGTACTTC

D gene: -
V gene: TRBV27
J gene: TRBJ2-1
clone size: few
CDR3 protein: CASKGVDEQFF
CDR3 DNA: TGTGCCAGTAAGGGGGTCGATGAGCAGTTCTTC

D gene: -
V gene: TRBV4-1
J gene: TRBJ2-1
clone size: -
CDR3 protein: CASSQERRGAGRLNEQFF
CDR3 DNA: TGCGCCAGCAGCCAAGAGAGGAGGGGGGCGGGGAGACTGAATGAGCAGTTCTTC

D gene: -
V gene: TRBV12-3/TRBV12-4
J gene: TRBJ2-1
clone size: -
CDR3 protein: CASSSLTRSYNEQFF
CDR3 DNA: TGTGCCAGCAGTTCCTTGACTCGCTCCTACAATGAGCAGTTCTTC

D gene: -
V gene: TRBV7-6
J gene: TRBJ2-5
clone size: few
CDR3 protein: CASSFRTPNLQETQYF
CDR3 DNA: TGTGCTAGCAGCTTTAGGACACCTAATCTTCAAGAGACCCAGTACTTT

D gene: -
V gene: TRBV6-1
J gene: TRBJ1-6
clone size: few
CDR3 protein: CASGGARVSPLHF
CDR3 DNA: TGTGCCAGCGGAGGGGCTCGAGTCTCACCCCTCCACTTT